One sample yielded the 20 T cell receptor beta chains listed below, sequenced in a study of cytomegalovirus exposure and HLA in healthy donors. PCR primers comprised 60 Vbeta and 13 Jbeta primers. Method: immunoSEQ multiplex PCR; TCRdb's copy keeps in-frame clones and lacks some. The sample contains approximately 190,000 clones, approximately 80% of which appear only once. Sequencing used PBMCs. These receptor sequences come from a woman in her late teens or twenties in good health and CMV-seronegative.

As for this clone: One end of the junction varies from germline; a read error may be responsible. The chain carries TRBV7-9 and TRBJ1-1; a possible D gene is TRBD1 (5 bases). Germline V lookup: CDR1 SEHNR, CDR2 FQNEAQ (reference sequence). The CDR3 sequence is 15 residues long. CDR3 sequence reads: CSSSPQEFLGTEAFF. CDR3 bases: TGTTCCAGCAGCCCACAGGAGTTTTTGGGCACTGAAGCTTTCTTT.

A word on this clone: At one of its ends the junction is not consistent with the germline gene, which may arise from a read error. This sample includes further DNA sequences coding for the same CDR3. The chain carries TRBV11-3 and TRBJ1-2; D may be TRBD1 (6 bases). The CDR3 is 16 residues long. Germline V lookup: CDR1 SGHNT, CDR2 YENEEA. The CDR3 here is CASSLSDSDSNYGYTF. The CDR3 nucleotides are TGTGCCAGCAGCTTATCGGACAGCGACTCTAACTATGGCTACACTTTC.

The gene calls are TRBV4-1 and TRBJ1-5; D ambiguous. CDR3 length: 13 residues. Germline CDR1 and CDR2: MGHRA and YSYEKL. V was cut by 0 bases and J by 7 bases, with 7 bases left in between. CDR3 loop: CASSQDVGQPQHF. CDR3 DNA: TGCGCCAGCAGCCAAGATGTGGGCCAGCCCCAGCATTTT.

The V gene is TRBV27, the J gene TRBJ1-2, with 11 positions matching TRBD1. The V and J ends lost 4 bases and 2 bases, in that order; junction bases with no gene match: 9. In germline, CDR1 is MNHEY, CDR2 SMNVEV (reference sequence). The CDR3 consists of 17 residues. As DNA, the CDR3 is TGTGCCAGCAGTTCCACTTGGGACAGGGGGGTGAACTATGGCTACACCTTC. Translated, it gives CASSSTWDRGVNYGYTF.

This clone was detected only a few times. The chain employs TRBV29-1 and TRBJ1-1; maybe TRBD1 (6 bases). Trimming shortened V by 6 bases and J by 3 bases, and 14 bases separated the two germline ends. In germline, CDR1 is SQVTM, CDR2 ANQGSEA. This CDR3 is built from 13 residues. Here the CDR3 reads CSVLTGLDTEAFF. The DNA of the CDR3 is TGCAGCGTCTTGACAGGTTTGGACACTGAAGCTTTCTTT. The entire variable domain, with the rest obtained from reference TRBV29-1 and TRBJ1-1, is as follows: SAVISQKPSRDICQRGTSLTIQCQVDSQVTMMFWYRQQPGQSLTLIATANQGSEATYESGFVIDKFPISRPNLTFSTLTVSNMSPEDSSIYLCSVLTGLDTEAFFGQGTRLTVV.

The chain combines TRBV4-3 with TRBJ2-3; no firm D call. CDR3 length equals 14 residues. Germline V gene sequence: CDR1 LGHNA, CDR2 YSLEER. The V and J ends lost 0 bases and 6 bases respectively, with 10 bases between them. The CDR3 DNA follows: TGCGCCAGCAGCCAAGACAAATACTCCGATACGCAGTATTTT. This sequence encodes CASSQDKYSDTQYF.

The chain joins TRBV28 to TRBJ2-6; TRBD1 aligns across 8 bases. V shed 4 bases and J 2 bases; nucleotides not matched to a gene: 7. The CDR3 sequence is 17 residues long. Per the germline V gene, CDR1 is MDHEN and CDR2 is SYDVKM. The CDR3 is CASSSTGDTTGANVLTF. Written as DNA, the CDR3 is TGTGCCAGCAGTTCGACAGGGGATACAACTGGGGCCAACGTCCTGACTTTC.

The CDR3 reads CAISKAGGTDTQYF. CDR3 in DNA: TGTGCCATCAGCAAAGCGGGAGGGACAGATACGCAGTATTTT. The chain is built from TRBV10-3 and TRBJ2-3; 10 nucleotides line up with TRBD2. The V segment lost 6 bases and the J segment 3 bases; nucleotides outside the gene matches: 3. CDR3 size: 14 residues. Germline V lookup: CDR1 ENHRY, CDR2 SYGVKD.

This clone was seen only once. This chain connects TRBV6-1 to TRBJ2-7; 7 bases match TRBD2. The junction had 6 bases not matched to a gene; V was cut back by 1 base and J by 3 bases. The CDR3 totals 15 residues. Germline V gene lookup returns CDR1 MNHNS and CDR2 SASEGT. The CDR3 region has the DNA TGTGCCAGCAGTGAAGGGGGAGGGAGAGGCTACGAGCAGTACGTC. Residues: CASSEGGGRGYEQYV.

V and J are TRBV27 and TRBJ2-1, with a possible D match to TRBD2 (5 bases). The CDR3 covers 13 residues. Trimming took 6 bases from V and 4 from J, leaving 10 bases between them. CDR1 and CDR2 (germline): MNHEY, SMNVEV (reference sequence). The CDR3 coding sequence is TGTGCCAGCAGACTAGATTCTTACAATGAGCAGTTCTTC. It is translated as CASRLDSYNEQFF.

The chain carries TRBV7-9 and TRBJ2-1, with 8 bases aligning to TRBD1. Germline trimming cut 5 bases from V and 6 bases from J; bases unmatched to any gene: 9. CDR1 is SEHNR, CDR2 FQNEAQ, per germline (reference sequence). The length of the CDR3 is 15 residues. The CDR3 DNA sequence: TGTGCCAGCAGCAACCGGGACAGGAGACCCAATGAGCAGTTCTTC. It translates to CASSNRDRRPNEQFF. The whole variable domain, filled in from reference TRBV7-9 and TRBJ2-1, reads DTGVSQNPRHKITKRGQNVTFRCDPISEHNRLYWYRQTLGQGPEFLTYFQNEAQLEKSRLLSDRFSAERPKGSFSTLEIQRTEQGDSAMYLCASSNRDRRPNEQFFGPGTRLTVL.

The chain has TRBV7-9 and TRBJ2-5; 10 positions agree with TRBD1. Trimming removed 1 base from V and 3 bases from J; junction bases left unmatched: 2. Germline loops: CDR1 SEHNR, CDR2 FQNEAQ (reference sequence). The CDR3 runs to 15 residues. The CDR3 DNA sequence: TGTGCCAGCAGCTTAGGGACAGGGGGGGAAGAGACCCAGTACTTC. This sequence encodes CASSLGTGGEETQYF.

This clone was detected only once. This chain uses TRBV5-1 with TRBJ2-5; the D is unclear. The CDR3 consists of 14 residues. Trimming pared 0 bases from V and 3 bases from J, leaving 9 bases between. The germline V gene has CDR1 SGHRS and CDR2 YFSETQ. The CDR3 region is CASSLGTAKETQYF. The CDR3 DNA sequence: TGCGCCAGCAGCTTGGGCACAGCCAAAGAGACCCAGTACTTC.

The chain uses TRBV5-1 and TRBJ2-2; D might be TRBD2 (6 bases). The V end was cut by 1 base, the J end by 8 bases, with 18 bases between. In germline, CDR1 is SGHRS, CDR2 YFSETQ. The CDR3 sequence is 16 residues long. The CDR3 nucleotides read TGCGCCAGCAGCTTGCAGGGCGGGGCTCTGGTAGGGGAGCTGTTTTTT. Translation gives CASSLQGGALVGELFF. The full variable domain, in which reference TRBV5-1 and TRBJ2-2 provide the parts outside the CDR3, is KAGVTQTPRYLIKTRGQQVTLSCSPISGHRSVSWYQQTPGQGLQFLFEYFSETQRNKGNFPGRFSGRQFSNSRSEMNVSTLELGDSALYLCASSLQGGALVGELFFGEGSRLTVL.

The gene calls are TRBV29-1 and TRBJ2-1; 7 nucleotides line up with TRBD2. Trimming cost V 1 base and J 6 bases; bases outside gene matches: 6. The CDR3 contains 14 residues. Germline V lookup: CDR1 SQVTM, CDR2 ANQGSEA. In nucleotides, the CDR3 is TGCAGCGTTGAAGGTTGGGAGGGAGGCAATGAGCAGTTCTTC. Residues: CSVEGWEGGNEQFF.

The J gene is TRBJ2-5, the V gene TRBV14, with 9 nucleotides matching TRBD1. This CDR3 is 15 amino acids long. With V trimmed by 4 bases and J by 5 bases, 8 bases remained unmatched. The germline V gene encodes CDR1 SGHDN and CDR2 FVKESK. CDR3 in DNA: TGTGCCAGCAGCCCTACACAGGGGGCGGAGGAGACCCAGTACTTC. Protein sequence: CASSPTQGAEETQYF.

CDR3 region: CASSVDVGTGSEQYF. CDR3 bases: TGTGCCAGCAGCGTAGACGTTGGGACAGGGTCCGAGCAGTACTTC. This sequence joins TRBV9 and TRBJ2-7, with 9 bases matching TRBD1. With 0 bases clipped from V and 6 bases from J, the junction kept 7 bases outside the gene matches. CDR1 SGDLS and CDR2 YYNGEE come from the germline V gene. The CDR3 sequence is 15 residues long. Combining the CDR3 with reference TRBV9 and TRBJ2-7 gives the whole variable domain DSGVTQTPKHLITATGQRVTLRCSPRSGDLSVYWYQQSLDQGLQFLIQYYNGEERAKGNILERFSAQQFPDLHSELNLSSLELGDSALYFCASSVDVGTGSEQYFGPGTRLTVT.

The rearrangement uses TRBV28 and TRBJ2-1; 8 positions agree with TRBD2. J gave up 0 bases and V 3 bases, and 1 base lay outside the gene matches. Germline V lookup: CDR1 MDHEN, CDR2 SYDVKM. This CDR3 has 15 amino acids. CDR3 in amino acids: CASSLGLVSYNEQFF. Written as DNA, the CDR3 is TGTGCCAGCAGTTTGGGACTAGTCTCCTACAATGAGCAGTTCTTC. The full variable domain, in which reference TRBV28 and TRBJ2-1 provide the parts outside the CDR3, is DVKVTQSSRYLVKRTGEKVFLECVQDMDHENMFWYRQDPGLGLRLIYFSYDVKMKEKGDIPEGYSVSREKKERFSLILESASTNQTSMYLCASSLGLVSYNEQFFGPGTRLTVL.

CDR3 sequence: CAWSPRTGGFETQYF. Here the CDR3 DNA reads TGTGCCTGGAGTCCGCGGACAGGGGGCTTTGAGACCCAGTACTTC. This chain links TRBV30 with TRBJ2-5; 11 bases line up with TRBD1. V shed 2 bases and J 5 bases; nucleotides not matched to a gene: 7. Germline lookup yields CDR1 GTSNPN and CDR2 SVGIG (reference sequence). The CDR3 length is 15 residues.

The V gene is TRBV18, the J gene TRBJ2-7, with no clear D. Between the trimmed V and J ends, which lost 5 bases and 2 bases, there was a span of 10 bases. The CDR3 runs to 13 residues. CDR1 and CDR2 from the germline V gene are KGHSH and LQKENI. Written as DNA, the CDR3 is TGTGCCAGCTCAGATGCAGTTACCTACGAGCAGTACTTC. The encoded protein is CASSDAVTYEQYF.